These 21 T cell receptor beta chains originate from one sample sequenced in a study of blood T cell repertoires in COVID-19. Sequencing used immunoSEQ multiplex PCR; TCRdb keeps in-frame clones, though not all of them. Of about 330,000 clones in the sample, more than 70% were seen once. The sample taken for sequencing was peripheral blood. The receptors were sampled from a woman between 50 and 59 years old with acute or convalescent COVID-19.

This chain uses TRBV4-1 with TRBJ2-7; TRBD1 aligns across 7 bases. CDR3 size: 16 residues. Germline-derived CDR1 and CDR2 are MGHRA and YSYEKL. After removal of 5 bases from V and 1 base from J, the junction contained 11 bases not matched to a gene. CDR3 residues: CASSLAPGQRSYEQYV. CDR3 coding DNA: TGCGCCAGCAGCTTAGCGCCGGGACAGAGGTCCTACGAGCAGTACGTC.

V and J are TRBV27 and TRBJ1-2, with D maybe TRBD1 (5 bases). Trimming removed 5 bases from V and 0 bases from J, with 13 bases in between. Germline lookup yields CDR1 MNHEY and CDR2 SMNVEV (reference sequence). The CDR3 has 15 residues. The CDR3 loop is CASSPRQPTNYGYTF. CDR3 nucleotide sequence: TGTGCCAGCAGTCCCCGACAGCCTACTAACTATGGCTACACCTTC.

This chain links TRBV6-6 with TRBJ1-1; 8 bases are shared with TRBD1. Germline CDR1 MNHNY, CDR2 SVGAGI (reference sequence). The CDR3 runs to 14 residues. V lost 6 bases, J lost 1 base, and 4 bases stayed unmatched. This CDR3 is CASSTGTGNTEAFF. The CDR3, as DNA: TGTGCCAGCAGCACCGGGACAGGGAACACTGAAGCTTTCTTT.

This rearrangement joins TRBV5-1 to TRBJ1-6; 12 nucleotides match TRBD1. Per germline, CDR1 SGHRS and CDR2 YFSETQ. V dropped 0 bases and J dropped 7; count of bases not matched to a gene: 5. The CDR3 is made up of 17 amino acids. The CDR3: CASSLDGTGGRNSPLHF. The CDR3 DNA reads TGCGCCAGCAGCTTGGATGGGACAGGGGGCAGAAATTCACCCCTCCACTTT.

The chain has TRBV7-3 and TRBJ2-5, with D uncertain. Germline-derived CDR1 and CDR2 are SGHTA and FQGTGA. V was clipped by 2 bases and J by 1 base, with 11 bases between them. This CDR3 has 15 amino acids. This chain's CDR3 is CASSLDSTFQETQYF. The DNA of the CDR3 is TGTGCCAGCAGCTTAGATTCAACTTTCCAAGAGACCCAGTACTTC. The whole variable domain, remainder taken from reference TRBV7-3 and TRBJ2-5, is GAGVSQTPSNKVTEKGKYVELRCDPISGHTALYWYRQSLGQGPEFLIYFQGTGAADDSGLPNDRFFAVRPEGSVSTLKIQRTERGDSAVYLCASSLDSTFQETQYFGPGTRLLVL.

The J gene is TRBJ1-3, the V gene TRBV5-1; 7 bases match TRBD1. Trimming at V came to 3 bases and at J to 4 bases, leaving 13 bases not matched to a gene. The CDR3 is 17 residues long. Germline V lookup: CDR1 SGHRS, CDR2 YFSETQ. The DNA of the CDR3 is TGCGCCAGCAGCTCGGGGGATCAAGGGGGCCAAGGAAACACCATATATTTT. Residues: CASSSGDQGGQGNTIYF.

Only a few counts were recorded for this clone. This chain links TRBV4-1 with TRBJ2-6, with D possibly TRBD1 on 6 matching bases. The CDR3 is made up of 17 amino acids. Trimming cost V 3 bases and J 0 bases, with 12 bases left between them. The germline V gene encodes CDR1 MGHRA and CDR2 YSYEKL. The CDR3 region is CASSQEQGFSGANVLTF. CDR3 DNA sequence: TGCGCCAGCAGCCAGGAACAGGGTTTCTCTGGGGCCAACGTCCTGACTTTC.

The gene calls are TRBV27 and TRBJ2-1, with TRBD2 matching 8 bases. The germline gives CDR1 MNHEY, CDR2 SMNVEV (reference sequence). The V segment lost 6 bases and the J segment 2 bases; nucleotides outside the gene matches: 9. The CDR3 sequence is 16 residues long. The CDR3 sequence: CASSGPGLAAYNEQFF. CDR3 sequence (DNA): TGTGCCAGCAGCGGCCCCGGACTAGCAGCCTACAATGAGCAGTTCTTC.

This chain links TRBV19 with TRBJ1-3; TRBD1 agrees at 7 bases. There are 14 residues in the CDR3. With 5 bases clipped from V and 5 bases from J, the junction kept 6 bases outside the gene matches. Germline V gene sequence: CDR1 LNHDA, CDR2 SQIVND (reference sequence). CDR3 nucleotide sequence: TGTGCCAGTAGTCTCGACAGGGATCGAAACACCATATATTTT. It yields the protein CASSLDRDRNTIYF.

This clone was found once. V gene TRBV7-2 combines with J gene TRBJ1-1; perhaps TRBD1 as D (5 bases). The germline gives CDR1 SGHTA, CDR2 FQGNSA. V lost 5 bases and J lost 3, with 13 bases in between. The CDR3 has 14 amino acids. In DNA form, the CDR3 reads TGTGCCAGCAGCCCAGGCGGGGCTTACACTGAAGCTTTCTTT. It yields the protein CASSPGGAYTEAFF.

This clone was counted at least ten times. The chain has TRBV24-1 and TRBJ1-5; D is possibly TRBD1 (5 bases). The germline V gene has CDR1 KGHDR and CDR2 SFDVKD. V was cut by 6 bases and J by 5 bases, with 13 bases left in between. The CDR3 length is 14 residues. The CDR3 coding sequence is TGTGCCACCAGTTGCCCAAGGGGATATCAGCCCCAGCATTTT. Amino acid sequence: CATSCPRGYQPQHF.

The chain is built from TRBV11-2 and TRBJ2-3; the D gene is possibly TRBD2 (6 bases). This CDR3 contains 18 residues. With 0 bases removed from V and 4 bases from J, the gap between germline ends came to 20 bases. Germline V gene data show CDR1 as SGHAT and CDR2 as FQNNGV. CDR3 in amino acids: CASSLDILVGSGSDTQYF. CDR3 nucleotide sequence: TGTGCCAGCAGCTTAGATATCCTGGTGGGTAGCGGATCAGATACGCAGTATTTT.

The chain recombines TRBV5-6 with TRBJ2-7, with D unresolved. The CDR3 covers 13 residues. V was shortened by 0 bases and J by 7 bases, with 11 bases between the two germline ends. Germline V lookup: CDR1 SGHDT, CDR2 YYEEEE. The CDR3 protein is CASSLARPGEQYV. The CDR3 DNA reads as TGTGCCAGCAGCTTGGCCCGGCCAGGAGAGCAGTACGTC.

Remarks on this clone: At the DNA level, this CDR3 is encoded by other sequences in the same sample as well. V gene TRBV5-1 combines with J gene TRBJ2-5; 7 bases match TRBD2. V lost 0 bases, J lost 5 bases, and 4 bases stayed unmatched. CDR3 length: 14 amino acids. Per the germline V gene, CDR1 is SGHRS and CDR2 is YFSETQ. The CDR3 region has the DNA TGCGCCAGCAGCTTGGTCGGGGGAGGGGAGACCCAGTACTTC. Translating it yields CASSLVGGGETQYF.

This chain connects TRBV16 to TRBJ1-5; no clear D. The CDR3 is 17 amino acids. Trimming left V 0 bases short and J 0 bases short, with 12 bases between. The V gene's germline CDR1 is KGHSY and CDR2 FQNENV. In DNA, the CDR3 is TGTGCCAGCAGCCAATCGGGCACCTTAAATAGCAATCAGCCCCAGCATTTT. Translation gives CASSQSGTLNSNQPQHF.

Only a few counts were recorded for this clone. J is TRBJ2-1 and V is TRBV24-1, with 11 bases that match TRBD1. CDR3 length equals 18 residues. Looked up from germline, CDR1 is KGHDR and CDR2 is SFDVKD. The V segment lost 3 bases and the J segment 1 base; nucleotides outside the gene matches: 7. The CDR3 spells CATSDNRDRGFSYNEQFF. The CDR3 DNA reads TGTGCCACCAGTGATAACCGGGACAGGGGGTTTTCCTACAATGAGCAGTTCTTC.

The chain is built from TRBV15 and TRBJ1-4; 7 nucleotides line up with TRBD1. The trim removed 7 bases at V and 5 bases at J, leaving 4 bases unmatched. Per the germline V gene, CDR1 is LNHNV and CDR2 is YYDKDF (reference sequence). The length of the CDR3 is 13 residues. The DNA of the CDR3 is TGTGCCACCACCGGGACAGCGAATGAAAAACTGTTTTTT. It codes for CATTGTANEKLFF.

This chain joins TRBV24-1 and TRBJ1-2, with a possible D match to TRBD1 (6 bases). Trimming took 6 bases from V and 1 from J, leaving 20 bases between them. The CDR3 consists of 17 residues. The germline V gene encodes CDR1 KGHDR and CDR2 SFDVKD. CDR3: CATSNRERGSVNYGYTF. DNA of the CDR3: TGTGCCACCAGTAACAGGGAGAGGGGCTCAGTTAACTATGGCTACACCTTC.

V gene TRBV30 combines with J gene TRBJ1-4; weak D call: TRBD1 (5 bases). Looked up from germline, CDR1 is GTSNPN and CDR2 is SVGIG (reference sequence). V was shortened by 0 bases and J by 8 bases, with 16 bases between the two germline ends. This CDR3 region has 15 residues. CDR3 protein: CAWSVLGQGREKLFF. Written as DNA, the CDR3 is TGTGCCTGGAGTGTACTGGGGCAAGGGAGGGAAAAACTGTTTTTT.

The gene calls are TRBV7-2 and TRBJ2-5; D is possibly TRBD2 (5 bases). There are 16 residues in the CDR3. V lost 5 bases and J 2 bases, leaving 18 bases between the germline ends. Germline lookup yields CDR1 SGHTA and CDR2 FQGNSA. The CDR3 DNA reads as TGTGCCAGCAGCCGTCTACCAGCGGTGACTCAAGAGACCCAGTACTTC. Translated: CASSRLPAVTQETQYF.

This sequence joins TRBV12-5 and TRBJ2-7, with D unclear. CDR1 is LGHNT, CDR2 FRNRAP, per germline. The CDR3 has 11 amino acids. V was trimmed by 4 bases and J by 3 bases, leaving 4 bases between them. CDR3 DNA sequence: TGTGCTAGTGGTTATAACTACGAGCAGTACTTC. As protein: CASGYNYEQYF.